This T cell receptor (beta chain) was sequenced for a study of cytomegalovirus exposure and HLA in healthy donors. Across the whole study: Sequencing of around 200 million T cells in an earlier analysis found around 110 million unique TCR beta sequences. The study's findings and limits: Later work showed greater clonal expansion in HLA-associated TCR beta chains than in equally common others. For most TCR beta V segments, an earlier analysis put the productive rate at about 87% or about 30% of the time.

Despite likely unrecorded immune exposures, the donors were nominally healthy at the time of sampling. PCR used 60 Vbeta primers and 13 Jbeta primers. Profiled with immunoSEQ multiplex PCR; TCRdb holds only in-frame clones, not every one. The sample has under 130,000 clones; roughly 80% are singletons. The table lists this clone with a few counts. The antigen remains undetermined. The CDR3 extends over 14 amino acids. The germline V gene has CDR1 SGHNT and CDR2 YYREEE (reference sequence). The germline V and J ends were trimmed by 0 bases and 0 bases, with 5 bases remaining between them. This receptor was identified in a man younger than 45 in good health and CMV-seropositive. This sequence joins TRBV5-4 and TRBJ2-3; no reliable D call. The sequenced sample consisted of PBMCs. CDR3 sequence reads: CASSLEPSTDTQYF. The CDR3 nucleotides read TGTGCCAGCAGCTTGGAGCCAAGCACAGATACGCAGTATTTT.